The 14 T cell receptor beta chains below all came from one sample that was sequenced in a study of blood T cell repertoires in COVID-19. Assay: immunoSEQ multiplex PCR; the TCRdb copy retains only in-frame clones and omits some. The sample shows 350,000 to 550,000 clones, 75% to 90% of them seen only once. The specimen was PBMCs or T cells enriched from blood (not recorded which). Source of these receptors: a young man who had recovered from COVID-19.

In nucleotides, the CDR3 is TGTGCCAGCAGCTCGACCTCTAGCGGGAGGGGCAATGAGCAGTTCTTC. Amino acids: CASSSTSSGRGNEQFF. The chain links TRBV7-9 to TRBJ2-1; 12 bases match TRBD2. From germline, CDR1 is SEHNR and CDR2 FQNEAQ (reference sequence). The CDR3 runs 16 residues. V lost 4 bases and J lost 6; bases outside the gene matches: 7.

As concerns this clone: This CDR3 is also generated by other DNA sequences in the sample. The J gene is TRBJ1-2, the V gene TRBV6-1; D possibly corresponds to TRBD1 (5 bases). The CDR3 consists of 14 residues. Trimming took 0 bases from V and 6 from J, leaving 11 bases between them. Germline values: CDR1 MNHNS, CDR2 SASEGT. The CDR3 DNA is TGTGCCAGCAGTGAAGCGCTTCAGGGCGATGGCTACACCTTC. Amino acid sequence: CASSEALQGDGYTF.

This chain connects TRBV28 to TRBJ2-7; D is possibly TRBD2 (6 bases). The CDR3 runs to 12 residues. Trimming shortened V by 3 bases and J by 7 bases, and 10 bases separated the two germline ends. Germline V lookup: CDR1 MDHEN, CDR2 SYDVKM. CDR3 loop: CASSFPGREQYF. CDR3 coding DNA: TGTGCCAGCAGTTTCCCAGGGAGGGAGCAGTACTTC.

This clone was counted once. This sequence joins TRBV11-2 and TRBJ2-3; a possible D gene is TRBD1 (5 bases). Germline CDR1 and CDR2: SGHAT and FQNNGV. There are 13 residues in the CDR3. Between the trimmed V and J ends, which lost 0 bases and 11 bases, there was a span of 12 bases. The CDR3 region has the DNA TGTGCCAGCAGCTTAGATCAGGGCCCCGGGCAGTATTTT. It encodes CASSLDQGPGQYF.

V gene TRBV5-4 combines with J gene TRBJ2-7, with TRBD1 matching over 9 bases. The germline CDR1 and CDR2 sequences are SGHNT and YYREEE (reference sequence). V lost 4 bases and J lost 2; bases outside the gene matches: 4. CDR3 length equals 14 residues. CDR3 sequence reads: CASSTGGETYEQYF. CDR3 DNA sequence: TGTGCCAGCAGCACAGGGGGCGAAACCTACGAGCAGTACTTC.

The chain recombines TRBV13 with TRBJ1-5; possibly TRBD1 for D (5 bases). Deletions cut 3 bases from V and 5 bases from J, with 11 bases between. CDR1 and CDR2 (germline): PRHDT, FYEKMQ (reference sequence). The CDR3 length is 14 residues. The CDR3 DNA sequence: TGTGCCAGCAGCTTGGGGCAGCGCGATCAGCCCCAGCATTTT. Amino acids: CASSLGQRDQPQHF.

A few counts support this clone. This chain's CDR3 is CASRREQGLSGNTIYF. CDR3 DNA sequence: TGTGCCAGTAGACGCGAACAGGGCCTCTCTGGAAACACCATATATTTT. The V call is TRBV19, the J call TRBJ1-3, with D perhaps matching TRBD1 (6 bases). CDR3 length: 16 residues. Germline V gives CDR1 LNHDA, CDR2 SQIVND (reference sequence). V was pared by 6 bases and J by 0 bases, with 15 bases between.

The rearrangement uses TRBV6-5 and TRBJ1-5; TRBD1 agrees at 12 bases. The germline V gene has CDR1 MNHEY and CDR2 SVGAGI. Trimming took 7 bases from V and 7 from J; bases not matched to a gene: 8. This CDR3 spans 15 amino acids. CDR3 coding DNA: TGTGCCAGCAAAGCTTCGGGGACAGGGGGCCAGCCCCAGCATTTT. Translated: CASKASGTGGQPQHF.

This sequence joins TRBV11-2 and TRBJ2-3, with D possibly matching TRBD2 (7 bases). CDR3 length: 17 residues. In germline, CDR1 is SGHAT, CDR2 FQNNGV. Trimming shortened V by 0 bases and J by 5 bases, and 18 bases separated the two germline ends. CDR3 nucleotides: TGTGCCAGCAGCTTAGAATGGGGGGCGGGAGCTGAAGATACGCAGTATTTT. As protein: CASSLEWGAGAEDTQYF. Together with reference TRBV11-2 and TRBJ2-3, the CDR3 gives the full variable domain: EAGVAQSPRYKIIEKRQSVAFWCNPISGHATLYWYQQILGQGPKLLIQFQNNGVVDDSQLPKDRFSAERLKGVDSTLKIQPAKLEDSAVYLCASSLEWGAGAEDTQYFGPGTRLTVL.

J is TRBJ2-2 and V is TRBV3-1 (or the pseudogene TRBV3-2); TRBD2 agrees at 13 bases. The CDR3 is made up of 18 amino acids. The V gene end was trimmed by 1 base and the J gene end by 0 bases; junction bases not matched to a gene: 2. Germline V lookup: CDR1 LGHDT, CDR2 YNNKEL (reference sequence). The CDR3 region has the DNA TGTGCCAGCAGCCAAGGACTAGCGGGAGGATCGAACACCGGGGAGCTGTTTTTT. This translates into CASSQGLAGGSNTGELFF.

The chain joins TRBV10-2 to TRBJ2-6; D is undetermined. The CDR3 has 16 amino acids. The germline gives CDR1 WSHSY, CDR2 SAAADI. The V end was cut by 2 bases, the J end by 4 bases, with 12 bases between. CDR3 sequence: CASSEGLDTGANVLTF. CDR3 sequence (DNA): TGCGCCAGCAGTGAGGGCCTAGATACCGGGGCCAACGTCCTGACTTTC.

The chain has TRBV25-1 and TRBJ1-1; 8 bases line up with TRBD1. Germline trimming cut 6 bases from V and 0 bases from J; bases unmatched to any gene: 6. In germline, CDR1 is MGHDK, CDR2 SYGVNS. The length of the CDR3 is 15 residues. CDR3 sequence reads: CASRRQGTLNTEAFF. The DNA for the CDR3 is TGTGCCAGCAGAAGACAGGGGACCCTGAACACTGAAGCTTTCTTT. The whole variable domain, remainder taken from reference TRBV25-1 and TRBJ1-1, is EADIYQTPRYLVIGTGKKITLECSQTMGHDKMYWYQQDPGMELHLIHYSYGVNSTEKGDLSSESTVSRIRTEHFPLTLESARPSHTSQYLCASRRQGTLNTEAFFGQGTRLTVV.

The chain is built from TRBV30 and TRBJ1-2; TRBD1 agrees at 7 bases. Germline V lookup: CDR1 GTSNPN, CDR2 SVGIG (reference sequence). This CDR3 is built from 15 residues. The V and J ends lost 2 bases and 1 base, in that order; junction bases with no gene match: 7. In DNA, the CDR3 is TGTGCCTGGAGTTTGGGACAGAAGTTTAACTATGGCTACACCTTC. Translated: CAWSLGQKFNYGYTF.

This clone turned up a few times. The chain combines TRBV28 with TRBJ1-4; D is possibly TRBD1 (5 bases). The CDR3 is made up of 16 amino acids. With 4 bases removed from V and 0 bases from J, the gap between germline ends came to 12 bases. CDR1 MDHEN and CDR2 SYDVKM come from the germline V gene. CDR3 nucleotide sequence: TGTGCCAGCAGTTCAACTCAGGGCCCAACTAATGAAAAACTGTTTTTT. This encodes CASSSTQGPTNEKLFF. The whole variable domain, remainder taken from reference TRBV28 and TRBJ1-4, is DVKVTQSSRYLVKRTGEKVFLECVQDMDHENMFWYRQDPGLGLRLIYFSYDVKMKEKGDIPEGYSVSREKKERFSLILESASTNQTSMYLCASSSTQGPTNEKLFFGSGTQLSVL.